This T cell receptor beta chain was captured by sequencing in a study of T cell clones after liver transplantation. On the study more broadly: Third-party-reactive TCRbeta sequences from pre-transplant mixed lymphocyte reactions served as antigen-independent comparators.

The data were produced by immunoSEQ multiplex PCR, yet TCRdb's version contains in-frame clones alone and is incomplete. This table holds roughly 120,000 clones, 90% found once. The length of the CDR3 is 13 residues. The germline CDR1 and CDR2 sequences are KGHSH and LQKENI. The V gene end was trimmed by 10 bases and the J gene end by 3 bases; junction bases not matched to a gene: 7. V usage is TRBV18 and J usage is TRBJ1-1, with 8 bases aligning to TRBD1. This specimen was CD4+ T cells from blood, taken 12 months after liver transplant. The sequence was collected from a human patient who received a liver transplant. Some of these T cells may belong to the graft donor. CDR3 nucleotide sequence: TGTGCCAACGGACAGGGTGGGGACACTGAAGCTTTCTTT. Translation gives CANGQGGDTEAFF.